The clone carrying this T cell receptor beta chain has only one observation. These data originate in a study of blood T cell repertoires in COVID-19. Germline V gene lookup returns CDR1 SNHLY and CDR2 FYNNEI. V lost 1 base to trimming and J lost 1 base; unmatched junction nucleotides: 6. The CDR3 sequence is 17 residues long. Original methodology: Amplified reference gene primers provided the basis for estimating nucleated cell counts. Sequencing used immunoSEQ multiplex PCR; TCRdb keeps in-frame clones, though not all of them. For V, J and clone size, that table is used; D and trimming come from the DNA. The sample contains 55,000 to 85,000 clones, 81% of which appear only once.

The chain links TRBV2 to TRBJ2-3; TRBD1 agrees at 9 bases. Sequenced material: peripheral blood. The source of this sequence is a woman aged 70-85 years with acute or convalescent COVID-19. The CDR3 reads CASSEGVGTGRTDTQYF. The CDR3 DNA reads TGTGCCAGCAGTGAAGGGGTCGGGACAGGGCGCACAGATACGCAGTATTTT.